This T cell receptor beta chain was captured in a study of blood T cell repertoires in COVID-19. Trimming at V came to 4 bases and at J to 0 bases, leaving 3 bases not matched to a gene. Germline CDR1 MNHEY, CDR2 SMNVEV (reference sequence). The CDR3 runs 16 residues. Seattle patients were enrolled during active infection and followed longitudinally. In the source study's methods: By means of reference gene primer amplification, nucleated cell counts were estimated. Sequencing used immunoSEQ multiplex PCR; TCRdb keeps in-frame clones, though not all of them. That table furnishes V, J and clone size, whereas the DNA furnished D and trimming. This table has around 90,000 clones, almost 90% appearing once.

The clonotype originates from a man aged 45-65 years with COVID-19, enrolled during active disease. The specimen was peripheral blood. The V gene is TRBV27, the J gene TRBJ2-5; 12 nucleotides agree with TRBD2. CDR3 coding DNA: TGTGCCAGCAGTTCAGGACTAGCGGGGTACCAAGAGACCCAGTACTTC. This translates into CASSSGLAGYQETQYF.